This section outlines one TCR beta chain sequence together with its context. Its specificity is unknown. This sample was included in a study of cytomegalovirus exposure and HLA in healthy donors. Across the whole study: In a previous analysis, 117 million unique TCR beta sequences were found from approximately 180 million T cells. Study outcomes and limitations: It was approximately 150 TCR beta chains that were listed as cytomegalovirus-associated. The likely explanation for a cluster of highly shared sequence variants was sequencing artifact. Researchers reportedly found TCR beta sequences accurately predicted most subjects' HLA-A and HLA-B alleles.

Trimming cost V 4 bases and J 6 bases, with 17 bases left between them. Germline CDR1 reads SGDLS; CDR2 reads YYNGEE. This CDR3 region has 15 residues. 13 Jbeta primers and 60 Vbeta primers were used for the PCR. The data were produced by immunoSEQ multiplex PCR, yet TCRdb's version contains in-frame clones alone and is incomplete. The profile shows 150,000 or so clones, 65% to 85% of them singletons. The sequence came from a male donor in good health and CMV-seropositive. Sequencing input: PBMCs. The rearrangement links TRBV9 to TRBJ2-1, with D perhaps TRBD1 (5 bases). CDR3 loop: CASSPWGFASNEQFF. For the CDR3, the DNA is TGTGCCAGCAGCCCCTGGGGCTTCGCCTCCAATGAGCAGTTCTTC.